In its sample, the clone carrying this T cell receptor beta chain was seen many times. The antigen is unknown. This record comes from a study of regulatory T cells in long-lasting Graves disease. Overall study context: Antithyroid drugs had been taken by newly diagnosed Graves' patients for under 3 months.

The CDR3 totals 13 residues. V lost 6 bases and J lost 1, with 9 bases in between. Study outcomes and limitations: Persistent disease preferred TRBV28, TRBJ1-2 and TRBJ2-5.

Assembly of TCR beta libraries relied on iRepertoire HTBI primers together with Arm-PCR of CDR3 regions. TCRdb analysed the multiplex PCR reads with MiXCR anew, one entry per CDR3 protein. Among approximately 490,000 distinct CDR3 sequences listed, about 16% were seen once. Described time point: newly diagnosed GD, antithyroid drugs for less than 3 months. RNA extracted from PBMCs served as the sequencing template. The sample was also linked to a second study, of T cells in Graves' hyperthyroidism and ophthalmopathy. Per that paper: Diagnosis relied on clinical symptoms, serum thyroxine and TRAb, thyroid ultrasound and orbital computed tomography.

Sequenced material: peripheral blood mononuclear cells (PBMCs), taken at new diagnosis, from a patient treated with antithyroid drugs. V is TRBV12-3 or TRBV12-4 and J is TRBJ2-5; D gene uncertain. The receptor comes from a man aged 35-49 years with Graves disease. For the CDR3, the DNA is TGTGCCAGCAGGATCAGAACCCAAGAGACCCAGTACTTC. It codes for CASRIRTQETQYF.